This TCR beta chain was identified in a study of blood T cell repertoires in COVID-19. The wider study: PBMCs, B-cell-depleted T cells, or T cells were the source of the cDNA or gDNA that made up the material.

Per germline, CDR1 LGHNA and CDR2 YSLEER. The CDR3 runs 15 residues. Trimming pared 1 base from V and 0 bases from J, leaving 6 bases between. In the authors' methods: Reference gene primer amplification gave estimated nucleated cell counts. Clones were read by immunoSEQ multiplex PCR, and TCRdb kept only the in-frame ones, dropping some. V, J and clone size derive from that table, while D and trimming were established from the DNA sequence. The table shows approximately 150,000 clones, with about 89% occurring only once. This TCR was sampled from a man in his fifties who had recovered from COVID-19. Input material: peripheral blood. The gene calls are TRBV4-3 and TRBJ1-4, with a weak D call TRBD1 (5 bases). The CDR3 here is CASSQGQSTNEKLFF. The CDR3 nucleotides are TGCGCCAGCAGCCAAGGACAGTCAACTAATGAAAAACTGTTTTTT.